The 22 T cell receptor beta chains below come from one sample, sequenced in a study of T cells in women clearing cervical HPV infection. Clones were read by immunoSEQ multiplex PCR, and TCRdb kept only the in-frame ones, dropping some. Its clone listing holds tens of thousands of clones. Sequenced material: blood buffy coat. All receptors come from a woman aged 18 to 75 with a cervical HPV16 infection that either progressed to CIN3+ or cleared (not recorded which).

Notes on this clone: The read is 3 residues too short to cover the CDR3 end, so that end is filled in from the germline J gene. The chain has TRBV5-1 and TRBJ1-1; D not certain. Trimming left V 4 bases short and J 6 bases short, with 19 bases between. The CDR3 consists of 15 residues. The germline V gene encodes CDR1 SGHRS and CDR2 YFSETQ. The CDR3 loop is CASSLEAVTLSEAFF. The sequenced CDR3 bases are TGCGCCAGCAGCCTAGAGGCCGTAACCCTCTCTGAA. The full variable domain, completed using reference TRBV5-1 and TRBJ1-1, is KAGVTQTPRYLIKTRGQQVTLSCSPISGHRSVSWYQQTPGQGLQFLFEYFSETQRNKGNFPGRFSGRQFSNSRSEMNVSTLELGDSALYLCASSLEAVTLSEAFFGQGTRLTVV.

The CDR3 bases that were read are TGTGCTAGTGGTTTGCCATCCACCGGGGAG. It codes for CASGLPSTGE. The CDR3 in full is CASGLPSTGELFF. This chain joins TRBV12-5 and TRBJ2-2; D ambiguous. The CDR3 end falls 3 residues outside the read, so it is completed with the germline J gene. Germline V gives CDR1 LGHNT, CDR2 FRNRAP. Trimming stripped 2 bases from V and 4 bases from J, with 5 bases between. The CDR3 has 13 amino acids.

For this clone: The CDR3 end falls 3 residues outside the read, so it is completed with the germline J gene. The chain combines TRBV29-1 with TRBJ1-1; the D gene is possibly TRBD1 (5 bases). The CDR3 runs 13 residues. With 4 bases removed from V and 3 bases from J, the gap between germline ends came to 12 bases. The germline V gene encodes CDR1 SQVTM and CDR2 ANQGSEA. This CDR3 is CSVGNRPYTEAFF. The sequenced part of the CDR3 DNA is TGCAGCGTTGGGAACAGGCCTTACACTGAA. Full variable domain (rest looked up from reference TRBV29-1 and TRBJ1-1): SAVISQKPSRDICQRGTSLTIQCQVDSQVTMMFWYRQQPGQSLTLIATANQGSEATYESGFVIDKFPISRPNLTFSTLTVSNMSPEDSSIYLCSVGNRPYTEAFFGQGTRLTVV.

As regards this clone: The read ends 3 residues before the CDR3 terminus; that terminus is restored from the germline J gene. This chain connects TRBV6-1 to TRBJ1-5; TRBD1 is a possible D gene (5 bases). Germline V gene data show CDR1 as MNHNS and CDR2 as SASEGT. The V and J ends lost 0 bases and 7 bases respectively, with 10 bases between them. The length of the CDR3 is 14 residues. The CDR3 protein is CASSEAHRFQPQHF. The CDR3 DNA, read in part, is TGTGCCAGCAGTGAAGCCCACAGGTTCCAGCCC.

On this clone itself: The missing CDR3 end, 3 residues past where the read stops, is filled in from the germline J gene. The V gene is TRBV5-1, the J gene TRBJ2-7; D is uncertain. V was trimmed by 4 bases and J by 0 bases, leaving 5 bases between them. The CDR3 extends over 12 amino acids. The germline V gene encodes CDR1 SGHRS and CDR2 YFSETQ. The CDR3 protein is CASSPSSYEQYF. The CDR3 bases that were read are TGCGCCAGCAGCCCTAGCTCCTACGAG.

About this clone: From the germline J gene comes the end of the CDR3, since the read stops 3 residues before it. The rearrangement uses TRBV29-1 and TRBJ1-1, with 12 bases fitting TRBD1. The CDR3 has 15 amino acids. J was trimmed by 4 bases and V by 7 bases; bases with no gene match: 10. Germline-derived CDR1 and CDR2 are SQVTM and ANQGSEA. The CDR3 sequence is CSANHGGQGATEAFF. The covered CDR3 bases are TGCAGCGCTAACCACGGGGGACAGGGGGCCACTGAA.

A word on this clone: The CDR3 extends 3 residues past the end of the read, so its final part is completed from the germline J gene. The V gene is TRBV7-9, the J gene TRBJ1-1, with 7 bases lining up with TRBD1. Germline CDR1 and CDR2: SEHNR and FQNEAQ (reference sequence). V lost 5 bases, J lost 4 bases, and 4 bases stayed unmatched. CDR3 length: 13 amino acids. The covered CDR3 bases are TGTGCCAGCAGCCCCCCAGGGGGCACTGAA. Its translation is CASSPPGGTE. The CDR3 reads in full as CASSPPGGTEAFF.

Incomplete CDR3 DNA: TGTGCCAGCAGCTTAGGACTCTCCTATAATTCACCC. Translation: CASSLGLSYNSP. The entire CDR3 is CASSLGLSYNSPLHF. The rearrangement joins TRBV7-9 to TRBJ1-6, with D uncertain. The CDR3 end lies 3 residues beyond the end of the read and is filled in from the germline J gene. Germline V gene sequence: CDR1 SEHNR, CDR2 FQNEAQ (reference sequence). The ends were cut back, 1 base at V and 0 bases at J, with 4 bases in the middle. The CDR3 has 15 residues.

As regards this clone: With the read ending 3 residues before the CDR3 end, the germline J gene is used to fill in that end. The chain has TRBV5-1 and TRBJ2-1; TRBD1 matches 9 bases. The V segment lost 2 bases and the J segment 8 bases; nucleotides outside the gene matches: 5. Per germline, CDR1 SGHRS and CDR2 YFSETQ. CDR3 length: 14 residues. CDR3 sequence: CASSFQGQGYEQFF. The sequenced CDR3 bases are TGCGCCAGCAGCTTTCAGGGACAGGGCTATGAG.

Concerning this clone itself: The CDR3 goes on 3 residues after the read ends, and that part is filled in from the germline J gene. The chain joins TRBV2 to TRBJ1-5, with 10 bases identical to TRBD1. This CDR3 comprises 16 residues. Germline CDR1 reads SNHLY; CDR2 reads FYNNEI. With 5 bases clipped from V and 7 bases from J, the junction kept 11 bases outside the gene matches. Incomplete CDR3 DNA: TGTGCCAGCAGTAGCCTCGGGACAGGGGTAGGGCAGCCC. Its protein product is CASSSLGTGVGQP. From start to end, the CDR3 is CASSSLGTGVGQPQHF.

Here the CDR3 reads CASSLIQGADTQYF. The DNA read from the CDR3 is TGCGCCAGCAGCTTGATACAGGGGGCAGATACG. This chain joins TRBV5-1 and TRBJ2-3, with TRBD1 matching over 8 bases. The CDR3 goes on 3 residues after the read ends, and that part is filled in from the germline J gene. Germline V gene sequence: CDR1 SGHRS, CDR2 YFSETQ. The CDR3 has 14 amino acids. The V gene end was trimmed by 1 base and the J gene end by 4 bases; junction bases not matched to a gene: 2. Full variable domain (remainder filled in from reference TRBV5-1 and TRBJ2-3): KAGVTQTPRYLIKTRGQQVTLSCSPISGHRSVSWYQQTPGQGLQFLFEYFSETQRNKGNFPGRFSGRQFSNSRSEMNVSTLELGDSALYLCASSLIQGADTQYFGPGTRLTVL.

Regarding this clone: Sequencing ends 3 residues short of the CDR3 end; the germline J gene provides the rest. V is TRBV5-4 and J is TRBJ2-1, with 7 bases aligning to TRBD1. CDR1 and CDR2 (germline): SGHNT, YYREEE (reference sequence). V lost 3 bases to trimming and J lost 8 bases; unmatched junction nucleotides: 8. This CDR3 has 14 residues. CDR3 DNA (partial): TGTGCCAGCAGCTCCGGACAGGTCTCCGATGAG. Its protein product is CASSSGQVSDE. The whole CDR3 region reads CASSSGQVSDEQFF.

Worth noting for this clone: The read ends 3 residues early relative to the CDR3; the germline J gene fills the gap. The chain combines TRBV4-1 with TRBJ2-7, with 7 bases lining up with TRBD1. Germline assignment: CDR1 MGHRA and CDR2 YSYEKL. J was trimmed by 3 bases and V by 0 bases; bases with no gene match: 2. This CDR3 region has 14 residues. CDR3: CASSQERGLYEQYF. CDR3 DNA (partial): TGCGCCAGCAGCCAAGAGAGGGGGCTCTACGAG.

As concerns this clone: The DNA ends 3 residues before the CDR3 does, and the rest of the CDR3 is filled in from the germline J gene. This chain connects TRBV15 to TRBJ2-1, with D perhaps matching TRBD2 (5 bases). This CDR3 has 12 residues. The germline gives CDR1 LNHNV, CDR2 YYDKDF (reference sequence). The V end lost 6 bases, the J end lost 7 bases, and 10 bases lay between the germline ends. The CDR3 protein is CATRPSGNEQFF. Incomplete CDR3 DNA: TGTGCCACCAGGCCCTCGGGGAATGAG.

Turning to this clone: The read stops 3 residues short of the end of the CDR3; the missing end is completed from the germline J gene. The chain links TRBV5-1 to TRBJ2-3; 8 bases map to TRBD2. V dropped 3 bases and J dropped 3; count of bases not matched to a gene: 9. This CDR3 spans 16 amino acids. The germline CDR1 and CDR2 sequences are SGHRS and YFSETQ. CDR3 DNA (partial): TGCGCCAGCAGCTCGGGAGCGGGAGTGATAACAGATACG. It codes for CASSSGAGVITDT. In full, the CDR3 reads CASSSGAGVITDTQYF.

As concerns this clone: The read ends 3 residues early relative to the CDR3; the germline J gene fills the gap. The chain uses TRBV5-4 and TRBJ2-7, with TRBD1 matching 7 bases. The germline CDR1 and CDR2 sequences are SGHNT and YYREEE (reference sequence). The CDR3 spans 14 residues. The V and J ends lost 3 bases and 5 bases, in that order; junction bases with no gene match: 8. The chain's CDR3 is CASSSGQVYHEQYF. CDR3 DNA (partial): TGTGCCAGCAGCTCAGGACAGGTTTACCACGAG.

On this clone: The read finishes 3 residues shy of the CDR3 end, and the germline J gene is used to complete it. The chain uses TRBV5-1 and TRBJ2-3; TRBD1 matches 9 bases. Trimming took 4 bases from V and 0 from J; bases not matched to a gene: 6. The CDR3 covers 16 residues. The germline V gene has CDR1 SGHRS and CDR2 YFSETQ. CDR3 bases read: TGCGCCAGCAGCCTGATTGGACAGGGGAGCACAGATACG. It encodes CASSLIGQGSTDT. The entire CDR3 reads CASSLIGQGSTDTQYF.

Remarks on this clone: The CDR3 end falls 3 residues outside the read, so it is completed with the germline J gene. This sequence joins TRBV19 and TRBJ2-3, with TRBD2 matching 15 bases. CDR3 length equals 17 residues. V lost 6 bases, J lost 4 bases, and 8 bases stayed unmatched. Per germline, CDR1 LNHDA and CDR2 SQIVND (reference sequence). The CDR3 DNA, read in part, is TGTGCCAGTAGCCTAGGACTAGCGGGGGGGAGGGCAGATACG. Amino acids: CASSLGLAGGRADT. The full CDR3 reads CASSLGLAGGRADTQYF.

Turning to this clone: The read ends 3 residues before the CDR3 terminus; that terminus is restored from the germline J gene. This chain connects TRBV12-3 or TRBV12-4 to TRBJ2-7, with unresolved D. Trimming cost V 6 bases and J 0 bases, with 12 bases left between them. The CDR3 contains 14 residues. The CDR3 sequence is CASSIAPHSYEQYF. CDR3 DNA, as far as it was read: TGTGCCAGCAGCATAGCCCCGCACTCCTACGAG.

The sequenced part of the CDR3 DNA is TGTGCCATCAGTGAGCAGCGCGGTGGGTTGAAGGAAAAA. Translation: CAISEQRGGLKEK. The CDR3 in full is CAISEQRGGLKEKLFF. The chain combines TRBV10-3 with TRBJ1-4, with D unclear. The read ends 3 residues early relative to the CDR3; the germline J gene fills the gap. Trimming took off 2 bases at V and 8 bases at J, with 18 bases between the two ends. The CDR3 totals 16 residues. Germline CDR1 and CDR2: ENHRY and SYGVKD.

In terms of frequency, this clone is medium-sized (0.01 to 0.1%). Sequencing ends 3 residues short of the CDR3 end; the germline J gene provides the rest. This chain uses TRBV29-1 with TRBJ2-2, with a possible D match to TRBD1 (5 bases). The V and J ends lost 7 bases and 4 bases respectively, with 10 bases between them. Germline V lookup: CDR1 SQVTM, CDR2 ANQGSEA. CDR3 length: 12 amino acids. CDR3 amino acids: CSALDSTGELFF. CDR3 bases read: TGCAGCGCCCTTGACAGCACCGGGGAG.

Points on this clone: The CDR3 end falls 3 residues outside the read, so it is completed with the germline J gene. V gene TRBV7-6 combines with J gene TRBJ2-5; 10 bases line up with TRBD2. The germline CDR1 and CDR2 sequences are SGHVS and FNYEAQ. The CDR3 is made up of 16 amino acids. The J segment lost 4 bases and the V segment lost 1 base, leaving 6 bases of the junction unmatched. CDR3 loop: CASSLVLAGGGETQYF. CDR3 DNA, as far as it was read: TGTGCCAGCAGCTTAGTGTTAGCGGGGGGAGGAGAGACC.